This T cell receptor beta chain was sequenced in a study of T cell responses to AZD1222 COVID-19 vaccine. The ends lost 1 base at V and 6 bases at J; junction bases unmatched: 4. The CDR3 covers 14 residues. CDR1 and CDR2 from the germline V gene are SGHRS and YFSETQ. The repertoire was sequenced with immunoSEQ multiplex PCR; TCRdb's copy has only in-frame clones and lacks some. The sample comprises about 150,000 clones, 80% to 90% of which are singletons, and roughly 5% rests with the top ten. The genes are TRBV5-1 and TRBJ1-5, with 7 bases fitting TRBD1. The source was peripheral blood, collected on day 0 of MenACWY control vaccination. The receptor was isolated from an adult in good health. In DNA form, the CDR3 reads TGCGCCAGCAGCTTGCAAGGGGGCGGTCAGCCCCAGCATTTT. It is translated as CASSLQGGGQPQHF.